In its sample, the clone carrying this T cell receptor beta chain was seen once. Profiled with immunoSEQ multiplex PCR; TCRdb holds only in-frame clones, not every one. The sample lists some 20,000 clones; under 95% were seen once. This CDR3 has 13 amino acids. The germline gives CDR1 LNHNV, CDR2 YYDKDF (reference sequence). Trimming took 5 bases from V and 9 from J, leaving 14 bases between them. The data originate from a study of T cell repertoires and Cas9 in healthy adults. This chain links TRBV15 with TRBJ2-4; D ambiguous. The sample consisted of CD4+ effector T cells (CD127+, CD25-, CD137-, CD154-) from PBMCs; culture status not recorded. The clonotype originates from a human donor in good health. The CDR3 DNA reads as TGTGCCACCAGCGTGGACCCGAAGGCCATTCAGTACTTC. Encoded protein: CATSVDPKAIQYF.